This T cell receptor (beta chain) was profiled in a study of T-cell memory formation after mild COVID-19. The CDR3 consists of 16 residues. Looked up from germline, CDR1 is SGHTA and CDR2 is FQGTGA. After removal of 5 bases from V and 5 bases from J, the junction contained 11 bases not matched to a gene. This clonotype was seen only a few times. TCRdb re-derived calls from the 5' RACE reads in MiXCR, one entry per CDR3 protein. The table shows hundreds of thousands of distinct CDR3 sequences, with about 16% occurring only once. The sequence was obtained from a man aged 18 to 29 who had mild COVID-19 (a few samples of this study predate the infection). Cell type and time point are not known. The V call is TRBV7-3, the J call TRBJ1-2; 10 bases line up with TRBD1. The sequenced sample was PBMCs or a T cell subset sorted from them (not recorded which). Written as DNA, the CDR3 is TGTGCCAGCAGCCCCCCCGGGACAGGGGTCCCATATGGCTACACCTTC. This encodes CASSPPGTGVPYGYTF. The whole variable domain, filled in from reference TRBV7-3 and TRBJ1-2, reads GAGVSQTPSNKVTEKGKYVELRCDPISGHTALYWYRQSLGQGPEFLIYFQGTGAADDSGLPNDRFFAVRPEGSVSTLKIQRTERGDSAVYLCASSPPGTGVPYGYTFGSGTRLTVV.